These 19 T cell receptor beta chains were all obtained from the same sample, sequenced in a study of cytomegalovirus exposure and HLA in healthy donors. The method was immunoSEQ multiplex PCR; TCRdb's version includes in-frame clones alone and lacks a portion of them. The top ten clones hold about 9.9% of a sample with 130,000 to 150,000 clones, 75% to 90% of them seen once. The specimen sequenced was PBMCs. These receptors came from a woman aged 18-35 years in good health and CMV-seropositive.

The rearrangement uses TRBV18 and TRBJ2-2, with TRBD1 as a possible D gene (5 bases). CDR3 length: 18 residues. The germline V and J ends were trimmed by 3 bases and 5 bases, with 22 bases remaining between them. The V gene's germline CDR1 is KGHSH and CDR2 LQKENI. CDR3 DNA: TGTGCCAGCTCACCCCAAGTCGCGGCAGGGCTGAATACCGGGGAGCTGTTTTTT. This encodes CASSPQVAAGLNTGELFF.

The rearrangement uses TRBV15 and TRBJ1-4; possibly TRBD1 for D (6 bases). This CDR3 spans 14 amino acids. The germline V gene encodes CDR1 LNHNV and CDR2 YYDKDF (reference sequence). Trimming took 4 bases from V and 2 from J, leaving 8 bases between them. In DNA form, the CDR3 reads TGTGCCACCAGCACCGACAGGACTAATGAAAAACTGTTTTTT. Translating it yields CATSTDRTNEKLFF.

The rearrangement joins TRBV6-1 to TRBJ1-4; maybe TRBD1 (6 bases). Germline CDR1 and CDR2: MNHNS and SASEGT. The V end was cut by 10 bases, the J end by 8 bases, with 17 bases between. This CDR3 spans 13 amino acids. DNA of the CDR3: TGTGCCATTTCGACAGGAACAAGAGAAAAACTGTTTTTT. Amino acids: CAISTGTREKLFF.

The CDR3 protein is CASSEEGSNEKLFF. The CDR3 nucleotides are TGTGCCAGCAGTGAAGAGGGGTCAAATGAAAAACTGTTTTTT. The chain employs TRBV2 and TRBJ1-4; D is perhaps TRBD1 (5 bases). This CDR3 spans 14 amino acids. Germline loops: CDR1 SNHLY, CDR2 FYNNEI. V was shortened by 1 base and J by 5 bases, with 8 bases between the two germline ends.

The CDR3 region is CASSYQPPGTTYNEQFF. The CDR3 DNA reads as TGTGCCAGCAGCTATCAACCTCCGGGGACAACCTACAATGAGCAGTTCTTC. The chain uses TRBV7-6 and TRBJ2-1; the D gene is possibly TRBD1 (6 bases). The CDR3 is 17 residues long. With 4 bases removed from V and 2 bases from J, the gap between germline ends came to 18 bases. Germline loops: CDR1 SGHVS, CDR2 FNYEAQ. Together with reference TRBV7-6 and TRBJ2-1, the CDR3 gives the full variable domain: GAGVSQSPRYKVTKRGQDVALRCDPISGHVSLYWYRQALGQGPEFLTYFNYEAQQDKSGLPNDRFSAERPEGSISTLTIQRTEQRDSAMYRCASSYQPPGTTYNEQFFGPGTRLTVL.

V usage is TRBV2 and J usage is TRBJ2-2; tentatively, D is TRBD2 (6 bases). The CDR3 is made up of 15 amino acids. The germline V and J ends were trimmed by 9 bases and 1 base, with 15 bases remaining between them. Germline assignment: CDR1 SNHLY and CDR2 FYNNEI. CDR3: CASKPGLLNTGELFF. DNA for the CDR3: TGTGCCAGTAAGCCGGGACTTCTGAACACCGGGGAGCTGTTTTTT.

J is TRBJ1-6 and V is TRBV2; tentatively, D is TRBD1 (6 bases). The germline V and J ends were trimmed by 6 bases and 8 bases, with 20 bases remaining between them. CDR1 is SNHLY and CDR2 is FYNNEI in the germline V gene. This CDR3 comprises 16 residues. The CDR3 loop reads CASSRGAGQGYSPLHF. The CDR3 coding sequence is TGTGCCAGCAGCCGGGGGGCGGGACAAGGGTATTCACCCCTCCACTTT. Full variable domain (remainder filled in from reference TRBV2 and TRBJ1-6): EPEVTQTPSHQVTQMGQEVILRCVPISNHLYFYWYRQILGQKVEFLVSFYNNEISEKSEIFDDQFSVERPDGSNFTLKIRSTKLEDSAMYFCASSRGAGQGYSPLHFGNGTRLTVT.

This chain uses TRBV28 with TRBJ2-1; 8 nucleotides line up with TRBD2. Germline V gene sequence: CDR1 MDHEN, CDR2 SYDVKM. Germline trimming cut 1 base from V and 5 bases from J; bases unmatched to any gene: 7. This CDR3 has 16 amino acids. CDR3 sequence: CASSLLGGGPHNEQFF. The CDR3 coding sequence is TGTGCCAGCAGTTTATTGGGCGGGGGGCCTCACAATGAGCAGTTCTTC.

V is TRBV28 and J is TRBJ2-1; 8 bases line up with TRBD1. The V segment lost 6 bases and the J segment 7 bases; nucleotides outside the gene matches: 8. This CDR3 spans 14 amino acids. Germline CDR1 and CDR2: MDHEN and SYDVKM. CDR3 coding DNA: TGTGCCAGCAGCACCCCGGACAGGGCAAATGAGCAGTTCTTC. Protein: CASSTPDRANEQFF.

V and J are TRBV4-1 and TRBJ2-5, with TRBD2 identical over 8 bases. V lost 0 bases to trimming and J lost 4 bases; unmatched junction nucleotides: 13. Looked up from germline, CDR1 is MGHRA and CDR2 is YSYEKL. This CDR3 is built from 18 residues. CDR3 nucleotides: TGCGCCAGCAGCCAAGACCCGAGTAGCGGGGCGGGTCGAGAGACCCAGTACTTC. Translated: CASSQDPSSGAGRETQYF.

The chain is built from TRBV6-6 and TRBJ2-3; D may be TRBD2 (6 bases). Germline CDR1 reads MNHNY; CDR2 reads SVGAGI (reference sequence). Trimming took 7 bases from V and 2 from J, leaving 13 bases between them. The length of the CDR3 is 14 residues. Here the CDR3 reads CASNPGTHTDTQYF. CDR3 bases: TGTGCCAGCAACCCGGGGACTCACACAGATACGCAGTATTTT.

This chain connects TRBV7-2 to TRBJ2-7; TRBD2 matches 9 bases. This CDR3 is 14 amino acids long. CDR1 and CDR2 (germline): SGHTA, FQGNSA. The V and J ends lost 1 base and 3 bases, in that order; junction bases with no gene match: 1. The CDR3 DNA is TGTGCCAGCAGCTTAGTGACTAGCGGCTACGAGCAGTACTTC. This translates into CASSLVTSGYEQYF.

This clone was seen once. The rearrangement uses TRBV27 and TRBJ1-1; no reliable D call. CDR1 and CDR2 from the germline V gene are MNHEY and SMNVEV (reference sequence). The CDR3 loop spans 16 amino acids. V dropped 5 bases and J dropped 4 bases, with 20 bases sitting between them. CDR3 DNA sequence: TGTGCCAGCAGTACCTGGACGGGCCAAGGAGGCACTGAAGCTTTCTTT. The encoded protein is CASSTWTGQGGTEAFF.

CDR3 protein: CASRDRSPETDTQYF. DNA of the CDR3: TGTGCCAGCAGGGACAGGTCCCCAGAGACAGATACGCAGTATTTT. V usage is TRBV28 and J usage is TRBJ2-3, with 7 nucleotides matching TRBD1. With V trimmed by 6 bases and J by 3 bases, 9 bases remained unmatched. CDR3 length equals 15 residues. Per germline, CDR1 MDHEN and CDR2 SYDVKM.

The CDR3 reads CASSFRQGGYTF. The CDR3 DNA sequence: TGTGCCAGCAGCTTTAGGCAGGGTGGCTACACCTTC. The chain is built from TRBV5-6 and TRBJ1-2, with a possible D match to TRBD1 (5 bases). The CDR3 has 12 amino acids. Between the trimmed V and J ends, which lost 2 bases and 7 bases, there was a span of 9 bases. Germline lookup yields CDR1 SGHDT and CDR2 YYEEEE.

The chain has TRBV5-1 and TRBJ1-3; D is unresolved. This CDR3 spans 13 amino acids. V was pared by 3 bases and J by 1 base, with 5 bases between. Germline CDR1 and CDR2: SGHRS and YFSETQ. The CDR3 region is CASSSYSGNTIYF. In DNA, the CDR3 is TGCGCCAGCAGCTCCTATTCTGGAAACACCATATATTTT.

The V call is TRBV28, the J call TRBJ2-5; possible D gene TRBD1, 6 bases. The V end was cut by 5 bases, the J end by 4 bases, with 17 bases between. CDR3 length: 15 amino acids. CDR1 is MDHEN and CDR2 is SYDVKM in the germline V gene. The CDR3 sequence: CASSTVGQGIETQYF. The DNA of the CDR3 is TGTGCCAGCAGTACCGTGGGGCAGGGGATAGAGACCCAGTACTTC. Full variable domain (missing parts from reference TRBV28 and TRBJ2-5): DVKVTQSSRYLVKRTGEKVFLECVQDMDHENMFWYRQDPGLGLRLIYFSYDVKMKEKGDIPEGYSVSREKKERFSLILESASTNQTSMYLCASSTVGQGIETQYFGPGTRLLVL.

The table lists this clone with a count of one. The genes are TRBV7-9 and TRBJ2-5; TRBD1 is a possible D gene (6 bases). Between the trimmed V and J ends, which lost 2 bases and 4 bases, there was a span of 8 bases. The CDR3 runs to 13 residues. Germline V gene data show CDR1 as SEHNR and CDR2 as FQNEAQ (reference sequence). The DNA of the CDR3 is TGTGCCAGCAGCTTAAACAGGGCAGAGACCCAGTACTTC. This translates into CASSLNRAETQYF.

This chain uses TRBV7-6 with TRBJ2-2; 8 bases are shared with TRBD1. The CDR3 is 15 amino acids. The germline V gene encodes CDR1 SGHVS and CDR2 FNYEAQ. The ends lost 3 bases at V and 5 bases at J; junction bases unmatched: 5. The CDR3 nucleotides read TGTGCCAGCAGCTTTTGGACAGGGAGTACCGGGGAGCTGTTTTTT. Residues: CASSFWTGSTGELFF.